Sequencing of this T cell receptor beta chain was carried out in a study of blood T cell repertoires in COVID-19. Germline values: CDR1 SNHLY, CDR2 FYNNEI. The CDR3 covers 15 residues. V shed 2 bases and J 6 bases; nucleotides not matched to a gene: 6. The table came from immunoSEQ multiplex PCR; TCRdb's copy has only in-frame clones and leaves some out. The sample consists of some 97,000 clones, almost 80% of them appearing once. The TCR comes from a man in his 70s with active or convalescent COVID-19. This chain joins TRBV2 and TRBJ2-1, with 8 bases aligning to TRBD2. Sequenced: peripheral blood. CDR3 region: CASSELAGGTNEQFF. CDR3 coding DNA: TGTGCCAGCAGTGAACTGGCGGGGGGTACCAATGAGCAGTTCTTC. The whole variable domain, filled in from reference TRBV2 and TRBJ2-1, reads EPEVTQTPSHQVTQMGQEVILRCVPISNHLYFYWYRQILGQKVEFLVSFYNNEISEKSEIFDDQFSVERPDGSNFTLKIRSTKLEDSAMYFCASSELAGGTNEQFFGPGTRLTVL.